One sample yielded the 31 T cell receptor beta chains listed below, sequenced in a study of blood T cell repertoires in COVID-19 (TCRdb year 2020). The receptor library was made with the immunoSEQ multiplex PCR assay. Here the immuneACCESS table is served through TCRdb, limited to in-frame sequences with V and J called. Missing clones are a known gap in these copies; in checked studies unresolved V genes cover under half, and the rest lacks a known reason. Within this sample are approximately 210,000 clones, with roughly 84% of them counted one time only. The top ten clones comprise about 20% of the sample. The sequencing sample was made of peripheral blood. These receptors were collected from a man in his thirties or forties with active or convalescent COVID-19.

This clone has more than one count but fewer than ten. V and J are TRBV6-5 and TRBJ2-1, with 9 bases lining up with TRBD2. CDR3 length: 15 amino acids. The V gene's germline CDR1 is MNHEY and CDR2 SVGAGI. Unmatched junction bases numbered 12, after V lost 8 bases and J lost 7 bases. CDR3 DNA: TGTGCCAGCCGGAAAACGAGCGGGAGGTTGAATGAGCAGTTCTTC. It specifies CASRKTSGRLNEQFF.

This sequence joins TRBV19 and TRBJ2-5; D not certain. Germline loops: CDR1 LNHDA, CDR2 SQIVND (reference sequence). Trimming stripped 5 bases from V and 3 bases from J, with 10 bases between. The CDR3 totals 13 residues. CDR3 nucleotides: TGTGCCAGTAGTCTTCACAGAGAAGAGACCCAGTACTTC. Encoded protein: CASSLHREETQYF.

In nucleotides, the CDR3 is TGTGCCAGCAGCTTAACACCGTCTGTGGAGCAGTACTTC. Protein sequence: CASSLTPSVEQYF. The chain recombines TRBV7-2 with TRBJ2-7; D is ambiguous. The CDR3 is made up of 13 amino acids. Per the germline V gene, CDR1 is SGHTA and CDR2 is FQGNSA. Trimming removed 2 bases from V and 7 bases from J, with 12 bases in between.

This chain uses TRBV4-3 with TRBJ2-1; 7 nucleotides line up with TRBD1. CDR1 is LGHNA and CDR2 is YSLEER in the germline V gene. CDR3 length: 16 residues. V gave up 3 bases and J gave up 7 bases; unmatched junction bases: 12. The CDR3 nucleotides read TGCGCCAGCAGCCAGGGCCTAGACAGGGAGAGGAATGAGCAGTTCTTC. This translates into CASSQGLDRERNEQFF.

The V gene is TRBV7-2, the J gene TRBJ2-7; 11 bases fit TRBD2. In germline, CDR1 is SGHTA, CDR2 FQGNSA. There are 15 residues in the CDR3. The junction had 7 bases not matched to a gene; V was cut back by 4 bases and J by 5 bases. In DNA form, the CDR3 reads TGTGCCAGCAGCTCCCCGACTAGCGGGAATCACGAGCAGTACTTC. Protein: CASSSPTSGNHEQYF.

The CDR3, as DNA: TGTGCCAGCAGCTTGGTGTTAGCGGACAACCAAGAGACCCAGTACTTC. Residues: CASSLVLADNQETQYF. The chain couples TRBV5-6 to TRBJ2-5, with D perhaps TRBD2 (6 bases). This CDR3 is built from 16 residues. The ends were cut back, 0 bases at V and 0 bases at J, with 12 bases in the middle. Germline CDR1 is SGHDT and CDR2 is YYEEEE. Complete variable domain (other parts from reference TRBV5-6 and TRBJ2-5): DAGVTQSPTHLIKTRGQQVTLRCSPKSGHDTVSWYQQALGQGPQFIFQYYEEEERQRGNFPDRFSGHQFPNYSSELNVNALLLGDSALYLCASSLVLADNQETQYFGPGTRLLVL.

The J gene is TRBJ1-2, the V gene TRBV9; no definite D call. This CDR3 is 13 amino acids long. Trimming shortened V by 4 bases and J by 1 base, and 8 bases separated the two germline ends. Germline V lookup: CDR1 SGDLS, CDR2 YYNGEE. CDR3 protein: CASSIQINYGYTF. The CDR3 region has the DNA TGTGCCAGCAGCATACAGATTAACTATGGCTACACCTTC. The complete variable domain, with remaining parts taken from reference TRBV9 and TRBJ1-2, reads DSGVTQTPKHLITATGQRVTLRCSPRSGDLSVYWYQQSLDQGLQFLIQYYNGEERAKGNILERFSAQQFPDLHSELNLSSLELGDSALYFCASSIQINYGYTFGSGTRLTVV.

The V and J genes are TRBV11-3 and TRBJ2-7; D possibly corresponds to TRBD1 (6 bases). CDR3 size: 15 residues. CDR1 SGHNT and CDR2 YENEEA come from the germline V gene. The ends were cut back, 5 bases at V and 1 base at J, with 15 bases in the middle. In DNA form, the CDR3 reads TGTGCCAGCAGCACCCGCCGGGACAAGTCCTACGAGCAGTACTTC. It specifies CASSTRRDKSYEQYF. Combining the CDR3 with reference TRBV11-3 and TRBJ2-7 gives the whole variable domain EAGVVQSPRYKIIEKKQPVAFWCNPISGHNTLYWYLQNLGQGPELLIRYENEEAVDDSQLPKDRFSAERLKGVDSTLKIQPAELGDSAVYLCASSTRRDKSYEQYFGPGTRLTVT.

The chain recombines TRBV5-1 with TRBJ2-7; D perhaps matches TRBD2 (5 bases). Germline values: CDR1 SGHRS, CDR2 YFSETQ. There are 15 residues in the CDR3. V was shortened by 0 bases and J by 5 bases, with 15 bases between the two germline ends. CDR3 DNA sequence: TGCGCCAGCAGCTTGGCAGGAGGCATAAGGAACGAGCAGTACTTC. Residues: CASSLAGGIRNEQYF.

The chain links TRBV7-2 to TRBJ2-7; D remains unclear. The CDR3 consists of 12 residues. V lost 1 base, J lost 4 bases, and 5 bases lay in between. Germline CDR1 is SGHTA and CDR2 is FQGNSA. CDR3: CASSLESYEQYF. CDR3 coding DNA: TGTGCCAGCAGCTTAGAATCTTACGAGCAGTACTTC. Full variable domain (outside the CDR3, taken from reference TRBV7-2 and TRBJ2-7): GAGVSQSPSNKVTEKGKDVELRCDPISGHTALYWYRQSLGQGLEFLIYFQGNSAPDKSGLPSDRFSAERTGGSVSTLTIQRTQQEDSAVYLCASSLESYEQYFGPGTRLTVT.

The chain links TRBV7-2 to TRBJ2-7; 9 nucleotides line up with TRBD2. This CDR3 is 14 amino acids long. Germline V gene data show CDR1 as SGHTA and CDR2 as FQGNSA. The ends lost 1 base at V and 3 bases at J; junction bases unmatched: 1. CDR3 amino acids: CASSLGSGSYEQYF. The CDR3 coding sequence is TGTGCCAGCAGCTTAGGTAGCGGGAGCTACGAGCAGTACTTC.

This chain links TRBV3-1 (or the pseudogene TRBV3-2) with TRBJ2-3, with a tentative D call TRBD2 (6 bases). The V and J ends lost 3 bases and 2 bases respectively, with 12 bases between them. The CDR3 is 15 residues long. Per the germline V gene, CDR1 is LGHDT and CDR2 is YNNKEL (reference sequence). CDR3 loop: CASSQRDLFTDTQYF. In DNA, the CDR3 is TGTGCCAGCAGCCAGCGGGACTTGTTCACAGATACGCAGTATTTT.

This chain links TRBV10-2 with TRBJ2-7, with 12 bases that match TRBD1. After removal of 6 bases from V and 1 base from J, the junction contained 4 bases not matched to a gene. Germline V gene data show CDR1 as WSHSY and CDR2 as SAAADI. The CDR3 covers 15 residues. The CDR3, as DNA: TGCGCCAGCAGGGTGGGACAGGGGGCGTCCTACGAGCAGTACTTC. Its translation is CASRVGQGASYEQYF.

The chain couples TRBV5-1 to TRBJ2-1; 9 nucleotides align to TRBD1. In germline, CDR1 is SGHRS, CDR2 YFSETQ. CDR3 length: 15 residues. The ends lost 0 bases at V and 2 bases at J; junction bases unmatched: 0. DNA for the CDR3: TGCGCCAGCAGCTTGGGACAGGGGGCCTACAATGAGCAGTTCTTC. Amino acid sequence: CASSLGQGAYNEQFF.

The chain joins TRBV11-2 to TRBJ2-5; 15 bases are a match to TRBD2. Germline CDR1 and CDR2: SGHAT and FQNNGV. CDR3 length: 16 amino acids. The ends lost 3 bases at V and 4 bases at J; junction bases unmatched: 3. CDR3: CASSLGLAGGVETQYF. CDR3 sequence (DNA): TGTGCCAGCAGCTTGGGACTAGCGGGGGGTGTAGAGACCCAGTACTTC.

The chain employs TRBV7-3 and TRBJ2-1; 7 nucleotides match TRBD2. The CDR3 length is 14 residues. Germline V lookup: CDR1 SGHTA, CDR2 FQGTGA. The ends lost 2 bases at V and 9 bases at J; junction bases unmatched: 7. The CDR3 nucleotides read TGTGCCAGCAGCTTAGTAGGCGGGAGAGGTGAGCAGTTCTTC. Translation: CASSLVGGRGEQFF. The full variable domain, in which reference TRBV7-3 and TRBJ2-1 provide the parts outside the CDR3, is GAGVSQTPSNKVTEKGKYVELRCDPISGHTALYWYRQSLGQGPEFLIYFQGTGAADDSGLPNDRFFAVRPEGSVSTLKIQRTERGDSAVYLCASSLVGGRGEQFFGPGTRLTVL.

J is TRBJ1-4 and V is TRBV7-2; D call uncertain. Germline assignment: CDR1 SGHTA and CDR2 FQGNSA. The CDR3 spans 16 residues. Trimming left V 5 bases short and J 5 bases short, with 18 bases between. The DNA of the CDR3 is TGTGCCAGCAGCACCGGGAGGGAGGTCTTAAATGAAAAACTGTTTTTT. It codes for CASSTGREVLNEKLFF.

This chain connects TRBV28 to TRBJ1-1; D is undetermined. Germline V gene sequence: CDR1 MDHEN, CDR2 SYDVKM. This CDR3 is 15 amino acids long. Trimming left V 1 base short and J 3 bases short, with 12 bases between. Here the CDR3 DNA reads TGTGCCAGCAGTTTATCTTTTCGGTCATACACTGAAGCTTTCTTT. Translation gives CASSLSFRSYTEAFF.

The chain combines TRBV6-5 with TRBJ2-7; 8 positions match TRBD2. CDR3 size: 14 residues. Germline V gene lookup returns CDR1 MNHEY and CDR2 SVGAGI. Trimming removed 7 bases from V and 3 bases from J; junction bases left unmatched: 8. This CDR3 reads CASTSGRGVYEQYF. DNA for the CDR3: TGTGCCAGCACCAGCGGGAGAGGAGTCTACGAGCAGTACTTC.

V and J are TRBV30 and TRBJ1-2; D gene unclear. The V gene's germline CDR1 is GTSNPN and CDR2 SVGIG (reference sequence). CDR3 length: 12 amino acids. The V end lost 3 bases, the J end lost 8 bases, and 13 bases lay between the germline ends. CDR3 residues: CAWSPGGWGYTF. CDR3 DNA sequence: TGTGCCTGGAGCCCAGGTGGTTGGGGCTACACCTTC.

The rearrangement uses TRBV5-1 and TRBJ2-1, with TRBD1 identical over 9 bases. The CDR3 extends over 13 amino acids. Germline V gene data show CDR1 as SGHRS and CDR2 as YFSETQ. Trimming took 4 bases from V and 9 from J; bases not matched to a gene: 5. CDR3 protein: CASSPPGQGEQFF. In DNA form, the CDR3 reads TGCGCCAGCAGCCCGCCGGGACAGGGTGAGCAGTTCTTC.

The J gene is TRBJ2-3, the V gene TRBV9; 15 nucleotides line up with TRBD2. With 4 bases clipped from V and 11 bases from J, the junction kept 8 bases outside the gene matches. Germline CDR1 reads SGDLS; CDR2 reads YYNGEE. The CDR3 spans 15 residues. The CDR3 bases are TGTGCCAGCAGCCTACGGACTAGCGGGGGGGCGGGGCAGTATTTT. Translating gives CASSLRTSGGAGQYF.

The J gene is TRBJ1-3, the V gene TRBV28; no clear D gene. Germline V gives CDR1 MDHEN, CDR2 SYDVKM. The CDR3 is 11 amino acids. The V gene lost 8 bases and the J gene lost 8 bases, with 10 bases spanning the gap. The CDR3 region has the DNA TGTGCCAGCTCCCGACATCACACCATATATTTT. Its protein product is CASSRHHTIYF.

This rearrangement joins TRBV28 to TRBJ1-1; D is unclear. Trimming removed 3 bases at V and 3 bases at J, with 8 bases between. The CDR3 extends over 13 amino acids. Germline assignment: CDR1 MDHEN and CDR2 SYDVKM. DNA for the CDR3: TGTGCCAGCAGTTTCTATGTGGACACTGAAGCTTTCTTT. It specifies CASSFYVDTEAFF.

The rearrangement joins TRBV5-1 to TRBJ2-1; D remains ambiguous. The CDR3 is made up of 15 amino acids. With 4 bases removed from V and 0 bases from J, the gap between germline ends came to 11 bases. From germline, CDR1 is SGHRS and CDR2 YFSETQ. The CDR3 DNA follows: TGCGCCAGCAGCCTTACTCCCGGCTCCTACAATGAGCAGTTCTTC. This encodes CASSLTPGSYNEQFF.

The chain couples TRBV19 to TRBJ1-4; D remains unclear. Trimming removed 1 base from V and 4 bases from J, with 13 bases in between. CDR1 is LNHDA and CDR2 is SQIVND in the germline V gene (reference sequence). The CDR3 covers 16 residues. The chain's CDR3 is CASSIVSGGGNEKLFF. The DNA of the CDR3 is TGTGCCAGTAGTATAGTGTCGGGTGGAGGTAATGAAAAACTGTTTTTT.

The chain recombines TRBV29-1 with TRBJ2-3; 8 nucleotides agree with TRBD2. The CDR3 consists of 14 residues. Germline V gene sequence: CDR1 SQVTM, CDR2 ANQGSEA. Losses at the gene ends were 4 bases for V and 2 bases for J; bases not matched to a gene: 5. CDR3 region: CSVARGGTTDTQYF. The CDR3 DNA reads as TGCAGCGTTGCTCGGGGGGGGACCACAGATACGCAGTATTTT.

The chain couples TRBV5-6 to TRBJ2-1; 13 bases map to TRBD2. Trimming at V came to 3 bases and at J to 4 bases, leaving 1 base not matched to a gene. The CDR3 has 15 residues. Looked up from germline, CDR1 is SGHDT and CDR2 is YYEEEE. CDR3 protein: CASSSGLAGYNEQFF. CDR3 in DNA: TGTGCCAGCAGCTCGGGACTAGCGGGGTACAATGAGCAGTTCTTC.

The gene calls are TRBV9 and TRBJ1-2, with D perhaps matching TRBD1 (5 bases). The length of the CDR3 is 16 residues. Trimming pared 3 bases from V and 8 bases from J, leaving 23 bases between. Germline V gene lookup returns CDR1 SGDLS and CDR2 YYNGEE. The CDR3 loop reads CASSGGRGDDVYGYTF. The CDR3 DNA reads TGTGCCAGCAGCGGAGGGCGGGGCGATGATGTCTACGGCTACACCTTC.

This clone has only one observation. The chain carries TRBV4-2 and TRBJ2-7, with 13 bases fitting TRBD2. The CDR3 has 16 residues. V lost 4 bases, J lost 1 base, and 4 bases stayed unmatched. Germline V gene lookup returns CDR1 LGHNA and CDR2 YNFKEQ. The CDR3 DNA reads as TGTGCCAGCAGCCGCGTGACTAGCGGGGGGTCCTACGAGCAGTACTTC. Translation: CASSRVTSGGSYEQYF.

The V call is TRBV19, the J call TRBJ2-1; TRBD2 matches at 11 bases. The CDR3 is 17 amino acids. The germline V gene has CDR1 LNHDA and CDR2 SQIVND (reference sequence). Trimming at V came to 0 bases and at J to 4 bases, leaving 5 bases not matched to a gene. The CDR3 sequence is CASSIESPSGGYNEQFF. The CDR3 nucleotides are TGTGCCAGTAGTATAGAGTCCCCTAGCGGGGGGTACAATGAGCAGTTCTTC.